This T cell receptor (beta chain) originates from a study of blood T cell repertoires in COVID-19. Study details: Donors in the United States, Italy and Spain gave samples during acute or convalescent COVID-19. T cells, B-cell-depleted T cells, or PBMCs provided the cDNA or gDNA that served as material.

The Seattle patients joined while their infection was active and were tracked longitudinally afterward. J gave up 4 bases and V 6 bases, and 22 bases lay outside the gene matches. Germline CDR1 reads SGHVS; CDR2 reads FQNEAQ. The CDR3 covers 20 residues. As handled by the study authors: The authors estimated nucleated cell counts from reference gene primer amplification. TCRdb's table, derived via immunoSEQ multiplex PCR, lists solely in-frame clones and lacks some. V and J calls and clone size follow that table, whereas D and trimming were derived from the DNA. Counted here are about 250,000 clones, 86% occurring once; the ten biggest clones make up about 6%.

The sequenced sample consisted of peripheral blood. The chain recombines TRBV7-8 with TRBJ2-1, with 9 bases lining up with TRBD1. The clonotype was recovered from a woman over 75 with COVID-19, enrolled during active disease. In nucleotides, the CDR3 is TGTGCCAGCAGTGTCCTGGGACAGGGATCAGCTGCGGGTGCTTACAATGAGCAGTTCTTC. It codes for CASSVLGQGSAAGAYNEQFF.